Listed here are 30 T cell receptor beta chains from one sample, sequenced in a study of blood T cell repertoires in COVID-19. Profiled with immunoSEQ multiplex PCR; TCRdb holds only in-frame clones, not every one. Of about 47,000 clones listed, 80% to 90% are singletons. Sequenced input: peripheral blood. The source is a man in his 60s with active COVID-19.

The rearrangement joins TRBV28 to TRBJ2-7, with TRBD1 matching over 7 bases. Germline V CDR1 and CDR2: MDHEN, SYDVKM. CDR3 length equals 12 residues. After removal of 7 bases from V and 9 bases from J, the junction contained 9 bases not matched to a gene. The CDR3 sequence is CASTRGQSVQYF. The CDR3 region has the DNA TGTGCCAGCACGAGGGGACAGTCTGTGCAGTACTTC.

This clone was picked up one time. The chain links TRBV4-2 to TRBJ1-3; no firm D call. V gave up 0 bases and J gave up 0 bases, with 9 bases separating them. This CDR3 region has 16 residues. Germline CDR1 is LGHNA and CDR2 is YNFKEQ. The CDR3 region has the DNA TGTGCCAGCAGCCAAGATTTAATGAGCTCTGGAAACACCATATATTTT. It translates to CASSQDLMSSGNTIYF.

The chain uses TRBV18 and TRBJ1-1; a possible D gene is TRBD1 (5 bases). The CDR3 covers 15 residues. The V gene lost 1 base and the J gene lost 2 bases, with 11 bases spanning the gap. Germline loops: CDR1 KGHSH, CDR2 LQKENI. The CDR3 bases are TGTGCCAGCTCACCACGAGGGGCGGGAAACACTGAAGCTTTCTTT. Amino acid sequence: CASSPRGAGNTEAFF.

The chain uses TRBV9 and TRBJ1-2, with a weak D call TRBD1 (6 bases). The CDR3 contains 12 residues. The V gene's germline CDR1 is SGDLS and CDR2 YYNGEE. V was clipped by 4 bases and J by 8 bases, with 12 bases between them. CDR3 residues: CASSIDQGGYTF. CDR3 bases: TGTGCCAGCAGCATAGACCAGGGGGGCTACACCTTC. Looking up the rest from reference TRBV9 and TRBJ1-2 gives the full variable domain: DSGVTQTPKHLITATGQRVTLRCSPRSGDLSVYWYQQSLDQGLQFLIQYYNGEERAKGNILERFSAQQFPDLHSELNLSSLELGDSALYFCASSIDQGGYTFGSGTRLTVV.

The gene calls are TRBV6-5 and TRBJ2-2; 7 nucleotides align to TRBD2. CDR3 length: 14 residues. The ends lost 7 bases at V and 4 bases at J; junction bases unmatched: 6. Germline CDR1 and CDR2: MNHEY and SVGAGI. CDR3 in DNA: TGTGCCAGCATGTCCGGGGGGAGCACCGGGGAGCTGTTTTTT. This gives the protein CASMSGGSTGELFF.

V is TRBV28 and J is TRBJ2-3; D might be TRBD2 (5 bases). The CDR3 contains 15 residues. CDR1 MDHEN and CDR2 SYDVKM come from the germline V gene. Between the trimmed V and J ends, which lost 1 base and 7 bases, there was a span of 15 bases. This CDR3 is CASSLSSQDDNTQYF. The CDR3 coding sequence is TGTGCCAGCAGTTTATCTAGCCAAGATGACAATACGCAGTATTTT.

The rearrangement links TRBV9 to TRBJ1-4, with TRBD1 as a possible D gene (6 bases). The CDR3 extends over 15 amino acids. Between the trimmed V and J ends, which lost 4 bases and 0 bases, there was a span of 10 bases. Germline CDR1 SGDLS, CDR2 YYNGEE. The CDR3 sequence is CASSNGQPTNEKLFF. The CDR3 DNA reads TGTGCCAGCAGCAACGGACAGCCAACTAATGAAAAACTGTTTTTT.

The chain carries TRBV2 and TRBJ2-5, with D unclear. The germline CDR1 and CDR2 sequences are SNHLY and FYNNEI. CDR3 length: 14 residues. V shed 3 bases and J shed 5 bases, with 13 bases lying between them. This CDR3 is CASSEISFRETQYF. DNA for the CDR3: TGTGCCAGCAGTGAGATTAGCTTCCGGGAGACCCAGTACTTC.

This chain uses TRBV3-1 (or the pseudogene TRBV3-2) with TRBJ1-6; no firm D call. The V gene's germline CDR1 is LGHDT and CDR2 YNNKEL (reference sequence). V gave up 4 bases and J gave up 3 bases, with 13 bases separating them. The CDR3 totals 16 residues. The CDR3 protein is CASSPLGMGYNSPLHF. CDR3 bases: TGTGCCAGCAGCCCCCTCGGGATGGGCTATAATTCACCCCTCCACTTT.

This clone appeared once. The V gene is TRBV2, the J gene TRBJ2-5; TRBD2 aligns across 10 bases. The ends lost 7 bases at V and 2 bases at J; junction bases unmatched: 7. The germline gives CDR1 SNHLY, CDR2 FYNNEI. CDR3 length equals 15 residues. CDR3 loop: CASNYGLAEQETQYF. The CDR3 DNA is TGTGCCAGCAACTACGGACTAGCGGAACAAGAGACCCAGTACTTC.

This clone was observed a single time. The chain is built from TRBV4-3 and TRBJ2-5; TRBD2 is a possible D gene (6 bases). The V gene's germline CDR1 is LGHNA and CDR2 YSLEER. The CDR3 totals 14 residues. V dropped 0 bases and J dropped 4 bases, with 9 bases sitting between them. This CDR3 is CASSQDSGVETQYF. Written as DNA, the CDR3 is TGCGCCAGCAGCCAAGATTCGGGGGTAGAGACCCAGTACTTC.

The chain couples TRBV18 to TRBJ2-3; the D gene is possibly TRBD1 (5 bases). V was pared by 0 bases and J by 0 bases, with 13 bases between. The CDR3 contains 17 residues. Per the germline V gene, CDR1 is KGHSH and CDR2 is LQKENI. CDR3 amino acids: CASSPPNRRTSTDTQYF. The CDR3 nucleotides read TGTGCCAGCTCACCACCGAACAGGAGAACTAGCACAGATACGCAGTATTTT.

V gene TRBV6-2 or TRBV6-3 combines with J gene TRBJ1-2; D uncertain. There are 16 residues in the CDR3. From germline, CDR1 is MNHEY and CDR2 SVGEGT. V was clipped by 2 bases and J by 4 bases, with 17 bases between them. This CDR3 is CASSYLTLREGYGYTF. The DNA of the CDR3 is TGTGCCAGCAGTTACCTCACCTTGAGGGAGGGCTATGGCTACACCTTC.

The chain has TRBV5-8 and TRBJ1-5, with a weak D call TRBD1 (5 bases). Between the trimmed V and J ends, which lost 2 bases and 7 bases, there was a span of 16 bases. This CDR3 spans 15 amino acids. Germline CDR1 SGHTS, CDR2 YDEGEE. CDR3 DNA sequence: TGTGCCAGCAGCTTCGGGGGACTTCAGAGCCAGCCCCAGCATTTT. Translation gives CASSFGGLQSQPQHF.

The V and J genes are TRBV2 and TRBJ1-6, with TRBD1 matching 11 bases. The CDR3 spans 17 residues. Per the germline V gene, CDR1 is SNHLY and CDR2 is FYNNEI. J was trimmed by 9 bases and V by 5 bases; bases with no gene match: 12. DNA of the CDR3: TGTGCCAGCAGTACGATGAATCCCGGGACAGGGGGTTCACCCCTCCACTTT. It encodes CASSTMNPGTGGSPLHF.

The chain uses TRBV19 and TRBJ1-1; D is perhaps TRBD1 (5 bases). The CDR3 runs to 11 residues. The germline V gene encodes CDR1 LNHDA and CDR2 SQIVND (reference sequence). V was pared by 6 bases and J by 7 bases, with 9 bases between. CDR3 protein: CASRLDSEAFF. The CDR3, as DNA: TGTGCCAGTAGACTCGACAGTGAAGCTTTCTTT.

This chain uses TRBV7-9 with TRBJ1-1; 9 nucleotides line up with TRBD1. The CDR3 totals 15 residues. The junction had 10 bases not matched to a gene; V was cut back by 5 bases and J by 6 bases. Germline-derived CDR1 and CDR2 are SEHNR and FQNEAQ (reference sequence). The CDR3 nucleotides are TGTGCCAGCAGCGCCCCGGGACAGGGCGTTGCTGAAGCTTTCTTT. Residues: CASSAPGQGVAEAFF.

V usage is TRBV28 and J usage is TRBJ2-1; D may be TRBD2 (6 bases). There are 16 residues in the CDR3. Germline CDR1 is MDHEN and CDR2 is SYDVKM. V was shortened by 6 bases and J by 1 base, with 16 bases between the two germline ends. The CDR3 sequence: CASSAPGLLSYNEQFF. Written as DNA, the CDR3 is TGTGCCAGCAGCGCGCCGGGACTGCTGTCCTACAATGAGCAGTTCTTC.

V is TRBV7-9 and J is TRBJ2-3, with 11 bases identical to TRBD2. CDR3 length: 14 residues. Germline trimming cut 6 bases from V and 4 bases from J; bases unmatched to any gene: 3. CDR1 is SEHNR and CDR2 is FQNEAQ in the germline V gene (reference sequence). The CDR3 DNA is TGTGCCAGCAGGTTACTAGCGGGGGCAGATACGCAGTATTTT. Its translation is CASRLLAGADTQYF.

This clone was observed a single time. The gene calls are TRBV6-5 and TRBJ1-1; D unclear. The V gene's germline CDR1 is MNHEY and CDR2 SVGAGI. The CDR3 is 13 amino acids. V was shortened by 7 bases and J by 5 bases, with 14 bases between the two germline ends. The CDR3 sequence is CASKEGGRTEAFF. For the CDR3, the DNA is TGTGCCAGCAAGGAGGGAGGGCGAACTGAAGCTTTCTTT.

Here the CDR3 DNA reads TGCGCCAGCAGCCTGGACAGACTAAGCTCTGGAAACACCATATATTTT. Translation: CASSLDRLSSGNTIYF. This sequence joins TRBV5-1 and TRBJ1-3; a weak D match, TRBD1 (6 bases). Per the germline V gene, CDR1 is SGHRS and CDR2 is YFSETQ. The CDR3 contains 16 residues. Trimming stripped 4 bases from V and 0 bases from J, with 14 bases between. The whole variable domain, filled in from reference TRBV5-1 and TRBJ1-3, reads KAGVTQTPRYLIKTRGQQVTLSCSPISGHRSVSWYQQTPGQGLQFLFEYFSETQRNKGNFPGRFSGRQFSNSRSEMNVSTLELGDSALYLCASSLDRLSSGNTIYFGEGSWLTVV.

J is TRBJ2-5 and V is TRBV5-4; no definite D call. Germline V gene lookup returns CDR1 SGHNT and CDR2 YYREEE (reference sequence). The CDR3 loop spans 14 amino acids. The V gene lost 0 bases and the J gene lost 4 bases, with 10 bases spanning the gap. CDR3 sequence reads: CASSLGLELETQYF. DNA for the CDR3: TGTGCCAGCAGCTTGGGGCTAGAGTTAGAGACCCAGTACTTC. Using reference TRBV5-4 and TRBJ2-5 for the parts outside the CDR3, the full variable domain is ETGVTQSPTHLIKTRGQQVTLRCSSQSGHNTVSWYQQALGQGPQFIFQYYREEENGRGNFPPRFSGLQFPNYSSELNVNALELDDSALYLCASSLGLELETQYFGPGTRLLVL.

The V gene is TRBV5-1, the J gene TRBJ1-2; maybe TRBD1 (5 bases). Trimming shortened V by 2 bases and J by 2 bases, and 7 bases separated the two germline ends. The CDR3 loop spans 13 amino acids. Germline CDR1 is SGHRS and CDR2 is YFSETQ. CDR3 nucleotides: TGCGCCAGCAGCTTACCAGGGAACTATGGCTACACCTTC. This codes for CASSLPGNYGYTF.

The chain combines TRBV28 with TRBJ2-1, with 12 bases aligning to TRBD2. V lost 3 bases to trimming and J lost 9 bases; unmatched junction nucleotides: 3. The CDR3 extends over 14 amino acids. Looked up from germline, CDR1 is MDHEN and CDR2 is SYDVKM. The CDR3 here is CASSLTSGRAEQFF. CDR3 DNA: TGTGCCAGCAGTTTGACTAGCGGGAGAGCTGAGCAGTTCTTC.

This chain connects TRBV6-2 or TRBV6-3 to TRBJ2-7; D unclear. V dropped 3 bases and J dropped 3 bases, with 6 bases sitting between them. Germline CDR1 reads MNHEY; CDR2 reads SVGEGT. This CDR3 comprises 12 residues. This CDR3 is CASSYPNYEQYF. CDR3 coding DNA: TGTGCCAGCAGTTATCCAAACTACGAGCAGTACTTC.

The chain employs TRBV7-9 and TRBJ2-3; D not certain. Germline loops: CDR1 SEHNR, CDR2 FQNEAQ (reference sequence). V dropped 1 base and J dropped 7 bases, with 12 bases sitting between them. The CDR3 runs to 14 residues. CDR3 amino acids: CASSLDHPPNTQYF. Written as DNA, the CDR3 is TGTGCCAGCAGCTTAGACCATCCACCTAATACGCAGTATTTT.

The V call is TRBV5-1, the J call TRBJ1-6; weak D call: TRBD1 (6 bases). The V end lost 2 bases, the J end lost 7 bases, and 22 bases lay between the germline ends. The germline CDR1 and CDR2 sequences are SGHRS and YFSETQ. CDR3 length: 18 residues. CDR3 sequence reads: CASSFAPTGRGLNSPLHF. The CDR3 region has the DNA TGCGCCAGCAGCTTCGCCCCTACAGGGAGGGGGTTGAATTCACCCCTCCACTTT.

A few counts support this clone. The gene calls are TRBV4-1 and TRBJ1-2; maybe TRBD1 (5 bases). Germline V gene sequence: CDR1 MGHRA, CDR2 YSYEKL. V was clipped by 0 bases and J by 6 bases, with 11 bases between them. The CDR3 spans 14 residues. This chain's CDR3 is CASSQDRWGDGYTF. Here the CDR3 DNA reads TGCGCCAGCAGCCAAGATCGCTGGGGGGATGGCTACACCTTC.

The chain links TRBV5-3 to TRBJ2-1, with D perhaps matching TRBD2 (6 bases). Being an ORF, TRBV5-3 has a function that is uncertain. The CDR3 has 13 residues. The germline V and J ends were trimmed by 0 bases and 10 bases, with 11 bases remaining between them. The CDR3 loop is CARSLVLAEEQFF. The CDR3 DNA follows: TGTGCCAGAAGCTTGGTACTAGCCGAGGAGCAGTTCTTC.

Only one count was recorded for this clone. This chain joins TRBV23-1 and TRBJ1-4; 8 nucleotides agree with TRBD1. TRBV23-1 is flagged as an ORF with uncertain function. J lost 3 bases, V lost 3 bases, and 6 bases had no gene match. CDR3 size: 16 residues. The chain's CDR3 is CASSQPTGGPNEKLFF. CDR3 DNA sequence: TGCGCCAGCAGTCAGCCCACAGGGGGTCCTAATGAAAAACTGTTTTTT.